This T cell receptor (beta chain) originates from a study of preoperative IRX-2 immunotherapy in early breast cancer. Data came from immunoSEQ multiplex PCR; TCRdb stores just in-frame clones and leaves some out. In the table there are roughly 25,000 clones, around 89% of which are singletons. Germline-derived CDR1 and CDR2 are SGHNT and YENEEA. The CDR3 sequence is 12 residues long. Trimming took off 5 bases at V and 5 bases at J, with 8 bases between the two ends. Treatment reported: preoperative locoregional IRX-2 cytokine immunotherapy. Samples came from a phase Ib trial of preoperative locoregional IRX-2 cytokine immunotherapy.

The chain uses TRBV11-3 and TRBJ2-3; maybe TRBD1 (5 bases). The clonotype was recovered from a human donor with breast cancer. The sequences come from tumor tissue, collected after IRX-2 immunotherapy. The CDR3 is CASSPQGDTQYF. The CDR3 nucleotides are TGTGCCAGCAGCCCCCAGGGAGATACGCAGTATTTT.